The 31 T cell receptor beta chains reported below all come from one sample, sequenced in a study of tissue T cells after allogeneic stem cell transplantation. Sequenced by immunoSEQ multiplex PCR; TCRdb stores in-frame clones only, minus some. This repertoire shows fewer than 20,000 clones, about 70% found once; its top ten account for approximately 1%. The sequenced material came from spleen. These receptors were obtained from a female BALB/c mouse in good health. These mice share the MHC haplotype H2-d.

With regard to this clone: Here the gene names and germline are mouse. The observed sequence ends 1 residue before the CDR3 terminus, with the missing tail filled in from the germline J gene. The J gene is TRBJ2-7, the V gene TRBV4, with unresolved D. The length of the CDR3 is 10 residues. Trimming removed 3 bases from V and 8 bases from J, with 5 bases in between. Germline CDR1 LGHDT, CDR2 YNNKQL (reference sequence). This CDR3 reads CASSYTKQYF. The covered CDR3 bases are TGTGCCAGCAGCTATACCAAACAGTAC.

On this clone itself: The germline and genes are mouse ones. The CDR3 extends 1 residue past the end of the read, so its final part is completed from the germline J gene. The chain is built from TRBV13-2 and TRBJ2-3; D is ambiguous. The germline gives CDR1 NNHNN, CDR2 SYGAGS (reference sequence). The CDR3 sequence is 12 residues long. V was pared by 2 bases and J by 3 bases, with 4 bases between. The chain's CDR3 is CASGERAETLYF. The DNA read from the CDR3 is TGTGCCAGCGGTGAGAGGGCAGAAACGCTGTAT.

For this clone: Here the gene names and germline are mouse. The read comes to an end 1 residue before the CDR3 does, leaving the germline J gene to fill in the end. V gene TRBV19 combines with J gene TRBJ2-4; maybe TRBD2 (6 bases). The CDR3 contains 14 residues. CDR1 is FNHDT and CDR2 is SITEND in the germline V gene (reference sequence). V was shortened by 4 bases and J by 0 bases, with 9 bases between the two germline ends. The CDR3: CASSVGVSQNTLYF. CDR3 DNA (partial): TGTGCCAGCAGTGTGGGGGTTAGTCAAAACACCTTGTAC.

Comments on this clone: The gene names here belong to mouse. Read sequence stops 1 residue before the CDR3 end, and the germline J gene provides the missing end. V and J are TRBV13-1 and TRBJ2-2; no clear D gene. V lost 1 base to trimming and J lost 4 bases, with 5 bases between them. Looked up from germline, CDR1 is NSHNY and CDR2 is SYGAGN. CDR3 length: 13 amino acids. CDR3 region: CASSDRGTGQLYF. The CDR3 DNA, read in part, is TGTGCCAGCAGTGATCGAGGCACCGGGCAGCTCTAC.

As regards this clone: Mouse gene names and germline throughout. The CDR3 loop is CASGDDHLSNERLFF. Incomplete CDR3 DNA: TGTGCCAGCGGTGATGACCATCTTTCCAACGAAAGATTATTT. This rearrangement joins TRBV13-2 to TRBJ1-4; the D is unclear. The read ends 1 residue shy of where the CDR3 ends; the end is completed using the germline J gene. The V end lost 0 bases, the J end lost 0 bases, and 6 bases lay between the germline ends. CDR1 is NNHNN and CDR2 is SYGAGS in the germline V gene (reference sequence). The CDR3 is 15 amino acids.

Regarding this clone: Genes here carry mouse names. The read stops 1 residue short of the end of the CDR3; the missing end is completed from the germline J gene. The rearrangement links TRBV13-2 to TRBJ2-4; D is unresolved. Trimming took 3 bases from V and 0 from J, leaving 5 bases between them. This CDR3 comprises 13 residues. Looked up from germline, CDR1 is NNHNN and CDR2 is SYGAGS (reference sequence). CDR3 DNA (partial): TGTGCCAGCGGTGGCTCTAGTCAAAACACCTTGTAC. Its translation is CASGGSSQNTLY. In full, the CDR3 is CASGGSSQNTLYF.

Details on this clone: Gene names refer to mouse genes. The CDR3 protein is CASGGRQGRGNERLFF. The covered CDR3 bases are TGTGCCAGCGGTGGGAGACAGGGGAGGGGGAACGAAAGATTATTT. The V call is TRBV13-2, the J call TRBJ1-4, with 8 bases lining up with TRBD1. The missing CDR3 end, 1 residue past where the read stops, is filled in from the germline J gene. Per the germline V gene, CDR1 is NNHNN and CDR2 is SYGAGS (reference sequence). The CDR3 runs 16 residues. V gave up 3 bases and J gave up 5 bases; unmatched junction bases: 9.

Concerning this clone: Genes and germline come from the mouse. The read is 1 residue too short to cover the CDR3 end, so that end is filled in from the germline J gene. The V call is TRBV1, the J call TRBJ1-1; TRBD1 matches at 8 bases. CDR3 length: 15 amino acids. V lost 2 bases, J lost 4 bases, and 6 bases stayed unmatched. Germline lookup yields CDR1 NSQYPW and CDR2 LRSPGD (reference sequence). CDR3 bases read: TGCACCTGCAGTGCAAAAGACAGGGGATTCACAGAAGTCTTC. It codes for CTCSAKDRGFTEVF. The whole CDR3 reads CTCSAKDRGFTEVFF.

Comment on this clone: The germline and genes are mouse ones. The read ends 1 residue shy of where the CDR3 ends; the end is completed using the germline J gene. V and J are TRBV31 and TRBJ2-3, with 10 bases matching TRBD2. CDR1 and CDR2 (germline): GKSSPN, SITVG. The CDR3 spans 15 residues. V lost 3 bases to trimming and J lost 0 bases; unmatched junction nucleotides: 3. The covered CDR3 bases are TGTGCCTGGAGCCGGACTGGGGGTAGTGCAGAAACGCTGTAT. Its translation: CAWSRTGGSAETLY. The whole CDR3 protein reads CAWSRTGGSAETLYF.

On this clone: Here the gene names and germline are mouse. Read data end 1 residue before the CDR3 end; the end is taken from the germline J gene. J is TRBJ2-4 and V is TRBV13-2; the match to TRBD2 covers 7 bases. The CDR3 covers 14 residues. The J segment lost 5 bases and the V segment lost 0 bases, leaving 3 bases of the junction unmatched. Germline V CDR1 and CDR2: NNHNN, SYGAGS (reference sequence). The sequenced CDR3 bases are TGTGCCAGCGGTGATGATCCTGGGGGAAACACCTTGTAC. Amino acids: CASGDDPGGNTLY. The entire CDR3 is CASGDDPGGNTLYF.

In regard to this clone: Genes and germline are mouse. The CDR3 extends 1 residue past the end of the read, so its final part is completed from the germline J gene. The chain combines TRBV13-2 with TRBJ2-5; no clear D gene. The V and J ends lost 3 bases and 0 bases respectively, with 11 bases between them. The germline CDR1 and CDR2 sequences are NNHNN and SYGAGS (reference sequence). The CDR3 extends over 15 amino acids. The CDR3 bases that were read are TGTGCCAGCGGTGCCCCCTACAGTAACCAAGACACCCAGTAC. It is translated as CASGAPYSNQDTQY. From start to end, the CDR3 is CASGAPYSNQDTQYF.

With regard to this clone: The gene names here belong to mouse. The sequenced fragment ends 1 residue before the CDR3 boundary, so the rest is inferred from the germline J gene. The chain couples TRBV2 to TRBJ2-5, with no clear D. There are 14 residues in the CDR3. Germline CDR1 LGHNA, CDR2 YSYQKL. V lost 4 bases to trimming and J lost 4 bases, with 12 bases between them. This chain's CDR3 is CASSPTGKEDTQYF. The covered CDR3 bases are TGTGCCAGCAGCCCGACGGGAAAGGAAGACACCCAGTAC.

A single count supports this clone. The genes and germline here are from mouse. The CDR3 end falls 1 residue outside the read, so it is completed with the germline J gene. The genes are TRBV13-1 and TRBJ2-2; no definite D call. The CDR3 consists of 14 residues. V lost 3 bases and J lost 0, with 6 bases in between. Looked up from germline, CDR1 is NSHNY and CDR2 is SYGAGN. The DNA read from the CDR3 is TGTGCCAGCAGTGCACCCGCAAACACCGGGCAGCTCTAC. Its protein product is CASSAPANTGQLY. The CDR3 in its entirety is CASSAPANTGQLYF.

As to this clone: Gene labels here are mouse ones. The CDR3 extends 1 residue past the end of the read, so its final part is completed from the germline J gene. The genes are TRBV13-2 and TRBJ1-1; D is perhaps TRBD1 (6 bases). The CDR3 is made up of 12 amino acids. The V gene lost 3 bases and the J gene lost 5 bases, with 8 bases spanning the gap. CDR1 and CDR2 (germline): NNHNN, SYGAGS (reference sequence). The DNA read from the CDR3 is TGTGCCAGCGGTGGGGGACAAACAGAAGTCTTC. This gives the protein CASGGGQTEVF. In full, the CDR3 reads CASGGGQTEVFF.

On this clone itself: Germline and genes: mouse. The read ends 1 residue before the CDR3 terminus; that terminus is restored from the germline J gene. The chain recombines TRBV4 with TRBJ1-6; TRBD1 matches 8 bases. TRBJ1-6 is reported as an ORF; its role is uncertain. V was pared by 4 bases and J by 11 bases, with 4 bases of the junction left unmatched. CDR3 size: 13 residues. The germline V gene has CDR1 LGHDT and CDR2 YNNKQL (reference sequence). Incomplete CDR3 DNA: TGTGCCAGCAGCTTCCGACAGGGGACGCCCCTCTAC. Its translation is CASSFRQGTPLY. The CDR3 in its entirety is CASSFRQGTPLYF.

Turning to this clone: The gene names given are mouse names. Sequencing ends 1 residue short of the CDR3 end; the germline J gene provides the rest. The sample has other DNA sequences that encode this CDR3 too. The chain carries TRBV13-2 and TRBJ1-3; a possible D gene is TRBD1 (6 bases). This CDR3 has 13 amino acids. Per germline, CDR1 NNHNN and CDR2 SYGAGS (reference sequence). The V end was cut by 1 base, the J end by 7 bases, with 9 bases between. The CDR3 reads CASGDRGGNTLYF. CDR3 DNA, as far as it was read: TGTGCCAGCGGTGATAGGGGGGGTAATACGCTCTAT.

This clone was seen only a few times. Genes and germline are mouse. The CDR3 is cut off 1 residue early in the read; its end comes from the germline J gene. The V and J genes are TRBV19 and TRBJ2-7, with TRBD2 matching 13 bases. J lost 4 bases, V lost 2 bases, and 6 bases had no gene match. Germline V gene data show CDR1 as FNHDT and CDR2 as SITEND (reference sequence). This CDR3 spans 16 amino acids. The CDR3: CASSIRDWGGTYEQYF. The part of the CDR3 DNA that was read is TGTGCCAGCAGTATCCGGGACTGGGGGGGTACTTATGAACAGTAC.

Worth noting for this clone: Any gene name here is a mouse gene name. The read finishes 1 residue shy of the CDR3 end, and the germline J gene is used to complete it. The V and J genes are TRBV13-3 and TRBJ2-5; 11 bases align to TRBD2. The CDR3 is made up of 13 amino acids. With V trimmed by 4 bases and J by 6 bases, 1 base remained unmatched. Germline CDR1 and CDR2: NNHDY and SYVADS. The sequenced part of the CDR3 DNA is TGTGCCAGCAGTCGGGACTGGGGGGACACCCAGTAC. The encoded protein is CASSRDWGDTQY. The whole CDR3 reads CASSRDWGDTQYF.

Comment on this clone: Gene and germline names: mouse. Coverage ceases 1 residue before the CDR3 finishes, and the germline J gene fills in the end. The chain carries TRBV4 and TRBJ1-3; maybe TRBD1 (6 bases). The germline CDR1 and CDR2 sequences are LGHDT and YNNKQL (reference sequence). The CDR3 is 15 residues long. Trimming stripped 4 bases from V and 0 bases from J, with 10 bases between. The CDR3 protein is CASSSYRDSGNTLYF. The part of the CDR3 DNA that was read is TGTGCCAGCAGCTCCTACAGGGATTCTGGAAATACGCTCTAT.

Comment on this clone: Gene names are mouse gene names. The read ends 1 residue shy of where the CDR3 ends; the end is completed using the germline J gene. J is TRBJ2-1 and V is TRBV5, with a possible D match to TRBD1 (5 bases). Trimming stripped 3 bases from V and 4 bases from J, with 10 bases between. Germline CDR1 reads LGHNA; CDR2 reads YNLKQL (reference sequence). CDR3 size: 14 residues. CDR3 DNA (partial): TGTGCCAGCAGCCAGCCCGACAGATATGCTGAGCAGTTC. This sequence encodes CASSQPDRYAEQF. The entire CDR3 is CASSQPDRYAEQFF.

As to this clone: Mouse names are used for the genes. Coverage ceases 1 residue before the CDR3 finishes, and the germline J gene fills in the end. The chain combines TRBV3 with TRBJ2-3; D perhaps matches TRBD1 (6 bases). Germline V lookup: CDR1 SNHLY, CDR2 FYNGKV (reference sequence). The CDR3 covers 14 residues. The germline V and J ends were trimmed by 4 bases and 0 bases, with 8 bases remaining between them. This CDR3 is CASSWDNSAETLYF. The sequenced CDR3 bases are TGTGCCAGCAGCTGGGACAATAGTGCAGAAACGCTGTAT. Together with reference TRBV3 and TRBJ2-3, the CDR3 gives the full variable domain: GPKVLQIPSHQIIDMGQMVTLNCDPVSNHLYFYWYKQILGQQMEFLVNFYNGKVMEKSKLFKDQFSVERPDGSYFTLKIQPTALEDSAVYFCASSWDNSAETLYFGSGTRLTVL.

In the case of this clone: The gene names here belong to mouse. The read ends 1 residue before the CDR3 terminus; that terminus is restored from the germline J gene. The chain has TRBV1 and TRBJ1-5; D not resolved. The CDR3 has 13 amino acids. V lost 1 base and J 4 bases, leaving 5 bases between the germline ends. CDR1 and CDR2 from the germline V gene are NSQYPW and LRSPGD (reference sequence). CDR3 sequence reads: CTCSAGQNQAPLF. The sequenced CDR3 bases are TGCACCTGCAGTGCAGGCCAAAACCAGGCTCCGCTT. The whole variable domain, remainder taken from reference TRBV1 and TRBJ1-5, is VTLLEQNPRWRLVPRGQAVNLRCILKNSQYPWMSWYQQDLQKQLQWLFTLRSPGDKEVKSLPGADYLATRVTDTELRLQVANMSQGRTLYCTCSAGQNQAPLFGEGTRLSVL.

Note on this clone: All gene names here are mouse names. The CDR3 sequence: CASRTGGDAETLYF. Incomplete CDR3 DNA: TGTGCCAGCAGGACAGGGGGCGATGCAGAAACGCTGTAT. The chain employs TRBV19 and TRBJ2-3; 10 bases match TRBD1. Sequencing ends 1 residue short of the CDR3 end; the germline J gene provides the rest. After removal of 5 bases from V and 2 bases from J, the junction contained 2 bases not matched to a gene. This CDR3 has 14 amino acids. Germline V gene lookup returns CDR1 FNHDT and CDR2 SITEND (reference sequence).

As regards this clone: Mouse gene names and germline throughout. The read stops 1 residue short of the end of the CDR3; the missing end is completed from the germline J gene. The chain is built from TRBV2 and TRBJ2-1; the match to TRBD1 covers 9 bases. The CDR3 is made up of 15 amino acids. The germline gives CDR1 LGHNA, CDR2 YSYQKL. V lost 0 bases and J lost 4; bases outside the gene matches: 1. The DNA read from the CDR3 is TGTGCCAGCAGCCAAGAAGGGACAGGGTATGCTGAGCAGTTC. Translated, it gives CASSQEGTGYAEQF. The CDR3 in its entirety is CASSQEGTGYAEQFF.

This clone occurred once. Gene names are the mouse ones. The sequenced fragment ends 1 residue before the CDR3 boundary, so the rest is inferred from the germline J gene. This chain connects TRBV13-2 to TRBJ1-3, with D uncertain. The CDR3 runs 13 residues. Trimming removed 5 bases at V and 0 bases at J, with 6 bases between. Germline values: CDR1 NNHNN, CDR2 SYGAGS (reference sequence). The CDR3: CASGTSSGNTLYF. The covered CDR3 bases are TGTGCCAGCGGGACATCTTCTGGAAATACGCTCTAT.

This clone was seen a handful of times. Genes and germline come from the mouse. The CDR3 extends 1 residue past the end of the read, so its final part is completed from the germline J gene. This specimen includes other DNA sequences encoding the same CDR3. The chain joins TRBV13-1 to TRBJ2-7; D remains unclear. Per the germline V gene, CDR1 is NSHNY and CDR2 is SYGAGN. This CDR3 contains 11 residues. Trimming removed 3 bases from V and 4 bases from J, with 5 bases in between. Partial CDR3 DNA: TGTGCCAGCAGTGGGGGATATGAACAGTAC. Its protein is CASSGGYEQY. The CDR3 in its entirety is CASSGGYEQYF.

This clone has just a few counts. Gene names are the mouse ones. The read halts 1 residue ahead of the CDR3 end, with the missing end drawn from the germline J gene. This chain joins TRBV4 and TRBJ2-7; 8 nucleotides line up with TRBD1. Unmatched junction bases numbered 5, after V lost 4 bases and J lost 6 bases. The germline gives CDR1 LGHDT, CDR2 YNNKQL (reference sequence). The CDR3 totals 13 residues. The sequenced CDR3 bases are TGTGCCAGCAGCTTTTTTGGGACAGGTGAACAGTAC. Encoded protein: CASSFFGTGEQY. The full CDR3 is CASSFFGTGEQYF.

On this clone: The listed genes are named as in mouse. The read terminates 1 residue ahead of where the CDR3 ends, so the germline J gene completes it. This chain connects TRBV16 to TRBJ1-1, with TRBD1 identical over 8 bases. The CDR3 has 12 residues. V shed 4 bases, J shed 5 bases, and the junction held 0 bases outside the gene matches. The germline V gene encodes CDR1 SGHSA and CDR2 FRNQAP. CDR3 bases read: TGTGCAAGCAGCTGGGACAGGACAGAAGTCTTC. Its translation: CASSWDRTEVF. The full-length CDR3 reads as CASSWDRTEVFF.

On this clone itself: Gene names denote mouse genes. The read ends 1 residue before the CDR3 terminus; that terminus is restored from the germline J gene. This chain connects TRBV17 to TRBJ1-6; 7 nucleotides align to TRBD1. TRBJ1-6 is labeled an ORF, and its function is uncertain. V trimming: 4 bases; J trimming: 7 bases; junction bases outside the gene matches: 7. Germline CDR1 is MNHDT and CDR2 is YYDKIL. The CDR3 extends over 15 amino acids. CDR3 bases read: TGTGCTAGCAGTACCGGACAGGAGGGGAATTCGCCCCTCTAC. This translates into CASSTGQEGNSPLY. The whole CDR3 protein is CASSTGQEGNSPLYF.

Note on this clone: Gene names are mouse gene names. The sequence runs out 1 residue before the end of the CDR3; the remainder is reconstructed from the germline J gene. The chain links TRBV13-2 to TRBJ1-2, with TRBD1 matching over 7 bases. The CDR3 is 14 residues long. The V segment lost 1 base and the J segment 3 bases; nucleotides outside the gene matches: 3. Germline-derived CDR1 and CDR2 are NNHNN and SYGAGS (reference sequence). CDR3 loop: CASGDRGLDSDYTF. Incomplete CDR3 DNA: TGTGCCAGCGGTGATAGGGGGCTCGACTCCGACTACACC.

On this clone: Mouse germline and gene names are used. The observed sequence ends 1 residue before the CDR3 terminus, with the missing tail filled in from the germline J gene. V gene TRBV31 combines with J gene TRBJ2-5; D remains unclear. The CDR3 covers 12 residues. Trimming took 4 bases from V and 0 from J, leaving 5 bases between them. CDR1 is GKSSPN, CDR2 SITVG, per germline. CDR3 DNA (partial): TGTGCCTGGATAGCGAACCAAGACACCCAGTAC. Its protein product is CAWIANQDTQY. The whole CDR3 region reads CAWIANQDTQYF.